The 24 T cell receptor beta chains reported below all come from one sample, sequenced in a study of cytomegalovirus exposure and HLA in healthy donors. The primer mix had 60 Vbeta and 13 Jbeta primers. Measured with immunoSEQ multiplex PCR; TCRdb has only the in-frame clones, and not every one. The data contain around 200,000 clones, about two thirds of them seen just once; the ten biggest clones take up around 3%. Sequencing was carried out using PBMCs. The source is a man aged 35 to 55 in good health and CMV-seropositive.

V and J are TRBV7-9 and TRBJ2-1; possible D gene TRBD2, 6 bases. This CDR3 is 16 amino acids long. With 5 bases removed from V and 1 base from J, the gap between germline ends came to 15 bases. The V gene's germline CDR1 is SEHNR and CDR2 FQNEAQ (reference sequence). The CDR3 is CASSPGLLISYNEQFF. The DNA for the CDR3 is TGTGCCAGCAGCCCGGGACTCCTAATATCCTACAATGAGCAGTTCTTC.

The V gene is TRBV4-1, the J gene TRBJ2-3; 13 bases map to TRBD2. Germline values: CDR1 MGHRA, CDR2 YSYEKL. With V trimmed by 0 bases and J by 1 base, 10 bases remained unmatched. The CDR3 contains 20 residues. The CDR3 nucleotides are TGCGCCAGCAGCCAAGATAGTTATTCGGGGACTAGCGGGGGCACAGATACGCAGTATTTT. Its protein is CASSQDSYSGTSGGTDTQYF.

This chain links TRBV13 with TRBJ2-7; 9 bases match TRBD2. Looked up from germline, CDR1 is PRHDT and CDR2 is FYEKMQ (reference sequence). The CDR3 is 17 residues long. The trim removed 1 base at V and 3 bases at J, leaving 10 bases unmatched. The CDR3 DNA follows: TGTGCCAGCAGCTTAGAGGGTAGCGGGGGCCCCCTCTACGAGCAGTACTTC. Protein product: CASSLEGSGGPLYEQYF. The full variable domain, in which reference TRBV13 and TRBJ2-7 provide the parts outside the CDR3, is AAGVIQSPRHLIKEKRETATLKCYPIPRHDTVYWYQQGPGQDPQFLISFYEKMQSDKGSIPDRFSAQQFSDYHSELNMSSLELGDSALYFCASSLEGSGGPLYEQYFGPGTRLTVT.

V and J are TRBV23-1 and TRBJ1-5; TRBD1 matches at 7 bases. TRBV23-1 is placed among ORFs of uncertain function. CDR3 length equals 17 residues. V trimming: 7 bases; J trimming: 1 base; junction bases outside the gene matches: 13. The CDR3 loop reads CASTRQGLSRSNQPQHF. Written as DNA, the CDR3 is TGCGCCAGCACGCGACAGGGACTCAGCAGGAGCAATCAGCCCCAGCATTTT.

This rearrangement joins TRBV19 to TRBJ2-7; D unresolved. The CDR3 covers 13 residues. Germline assignment: CDR1 LNHDA and CDR2 SQIVND (reference sequence). V was shortened by 3 bases and J by 1 base, with 7 bases between the two germline ends. The CDR3 DNA sequence: TGTGCCAGTAGTATTGGCCATTCCTACGAGCAGTACTTC. Translation: CASSIGHSYEQYF. Drawing the rest from reference TRBV19 and TRBJ2-7, the complete variable domain is DGGITQSPKYLFRKEGQNVTLSCEQNLNHDAMYWYRQDPGQGLRLIYYSQIVNDFQKGDIAEGYSVSREKKESFPLTVTSAQKNPTAFYLCASSIGHSYEQYFGPGTRLTVT.

The chain employs TRBV5-4 and TRBJ2-5; TRBD1 is a possible D gene (5 bases). In germline, CDR1 is SGHNT, CDR2 YYREEE (reference sequence). The CDR3 has 12 residues. V was pared by 0 bases and J by 7 bases, with 7 bases between. CDR3 protein: CASSLGQGTQYF. The DNA for the CDR3 is TGTGCCAGCAGCTTGGGCCAGGGGACCCAGTACTTC.

The chain couples TRBV7-8 to TRBJ1-1; no definite D call. The V end was cut by 2 bases, the J end by 4 bases, with 11 bases between. This CDR3 is built from 14 residues. The germline gives CDR1 SGHVS, CDR2 FQNEAQ. The CDR3 coding sequence is TGTGCCAGCAGCTTAAGGGAGGGCGCCACTGAAGCTTTCTTT. Encoded protein: CASSLREGATEAFF.

In its sample, this clone was seen once. This chain links TRBV19 with TRBJ1-5; 11 bases align to TRBD1. CDR3 length equals 15 residues. Losses at the gene ends were 7 bases for V and 3 bases for J; bases not matched to a gene: 5. CDR1 is LNHDA, CDR2 SQIVND, per germline (reference sequence). CDR3 nucleotides: TGTGCCAGTATCGGGACAGGGGGGCCCAATCAGCCCCAGCATTTT. It translates to CASIGTGGPNQPQHF.

This rearrangement joins TRBV19 to TRBJ2-1; a possible D gene is TRBD1 (6 bases). The germline CDR1 and CDR2 sequences are LNHDA and SQIVND (reference sequence). V was cut by 3 bases and J by 3 bases, with 12 bases left in between. The CDR3 runs to 15 residues. CDR3 loop: CASSMGALLYNEQFF. CDR3 sequence (DNA): TGTGCCAGTAGTATGGGGGCACTGCTCTACAATGAGCAGTTCTTC.

The J gene is TRBJ2-7, the V gene TRBV28; no reliable D call. The CDR3 contains 13 residues. V shed 2 bases and J shed 5 bases, with 10 bases lying between them. Germline CDR1 MDHEN, CDR2 SYDVKM. The CDR3 sequence is CASSLTPGHEQYF. The CDR3 DNA reads TGTGCCAGCAGTTTAACCCCTGGCCACGAGCAGTACTTC.

This chain joins TRBV7-7 and TRBJ2-5; no clear D gene. The germline gives CDR1 SSHAT, CDR2 FNYEAQ (reference sequence). V lost 5 bases to trimming and J lost 3 bases, with 10 bases between them. The CDR3 contains 13 residues. For the CDR3, the DNA is TGTGCCAGCAGCCGTCCTCTTGAAGAGACCCAGTACTTC. Protein product: CASSRPLEETQYF.

This clone has more than one count but fewer than ten. The J gene is TRBJ2-3, the V gene TRBV6-6, with TRBD2 matching over 13 bases. The CDR3 has 15 amino acids. CDR1 is MNHNY and CDR2 is SVGAGI in the germline V gene (reference sequence). Trimming at V came to 6 bases and at J to 5 bases, leaving 5 bases not matched to a gene. CDR3 sequence: CASSARLAGGDTQYF. The CDR3 DNA reads TGTGCCAGCAGCGCTCGACTAGCGGGGGGAGATACGCAGTATTTT.

The gene calls are TRBV7-9 and TRBJ2-7, with 7 bases matching TRBD1. CDR3 length: 16 amino acids. V shed 5 bases, J shed 3 bases, and the junction held 13 bases outside the gene matches. Germline lookup yields CDR1 SEHNR and CDR2 FQNEAQ (reference sequence). CDR3 protein: CASSPGQDRRIYEQYF. As DNA, the CDR3 is TGTGCCAGCAGCCCAGGACAGGATAGGAGGATCTACGAGCAGTACTTC.

This rearrangement joins TRBV15 to TRBJ2-5; 9 nucleotides match TRBD1. The DNA matches TRBJ2-7 better at its end, which makes the J call doubtful. CDR3 length: 15 amino acids. Germline CDR1 and CDR2: LNHNV and YYDKDF (reference sequence). In DNA form, the CDR3 reads TGTGCCACCAGCAACCCGACAGGGGGTCAAAGCGAGCAGTACTTC. This encodes CATSNPTGGQSEQYF.

This clone was seen only a few times. This chain connects TRBV6-5 to TRBJ1-5; 7 positions agree with TRBD1. The CDR3 has 13 amino acids. After removal of 2 bases from V and 8 bases from J, the junction contained 3 bases not matched to a gene. Germline CDR1 and CDR2: MNHEY and SVGAGI. The CDR3: CASSYGQGEPQHF. The CDR3 DNA is TGTGCCAGCAGTTACGGGCAGGGGGAGCCCCAGCATTTT.

The chain links TRBV21-1 to TRBJ2-6; the D segment call TRBD1 is taken from the table without a DNA check. TRBV21-1 is a pseudogene locus. The CDR3 runs to 17 residues. The chain's CDR3 is CASPAGQDFSGANVLTF. The CDR3 DNA reads TGTGCCAGCCCCGCCGGACAGGATTTCTCTGGGGCCAACGTCCTGACTTTC.

The chain joins TRBV5-8 to TRBJ2-1; 15 nucleotides line up with TRBD2. V shed 1 base and J 11 bases; nucleotides not matched to a gene: 7. CDR3 length: 16 residues. Germline V gene data show CDR1 as SGHTS and CDR2 as YDEGEE. The CDR3 DNA reads TGTGCCAGCAGCTTGACGGATGGACTAGCGGGGGGGAAGCAGTTCTTC. Translated: CASSLTDGLAGGKQFF.

The chain links TRBV5-1 to TRBJ2-5; tentatively, D is TRBD1 (6 bases). CDR1 is SGHRS and CDR2 is YFSETQ in the germline V gene. There are 13 residues in the CDR3. Trimming shortened V by 2 bases and J by 5 bases, and 10 bases separated the two germline ends. This chain's CDR3 is CASSFQGMETQYF. CDR3 nucleotide sequence: TGCGCCAGCAGCTTCCAGGGGATGGAGACCCAGTACTTC.

The chain recombines TRBV7-6 with TRBJ2-7, with a possible D match to TRBD1 (5 bases). Germline lookup yields CDR1 SGHVS and CDR2 FNYEAQ. The CDR3 length is 13 residues. With 5 bases removed from V and 2 bases from J, the gap between germline ends came to 10 bases. CDR3 region: CASSTRQTYEQYF. The DNA for the CDR3 is TGTGCCAGCAGCACCCGACAGACCTACGAGCAGTACTTC. Looking up the rest from reference TRBV7-6 and TRBJ2-7 gives the full variable domain: GAGVSQSPRYKVTKRGQDVALRCDPISGHVSLYWYRQALGQGPEFLTYFNYEAQQDKSGLPNDRFSAERPEGSISTLTIQRTEQRDSAMYRCASSTRQTYEQYFGPGTRLTVT.

The chain is built from TRBV19 and TRBJ2-1; TRBD2 matches at 7 bases. The CDR3 is 14 amino acids. Germline CDR1 reads LNHDA; CDR2 reads SQIVND (reference sequence). V gave up 1 base and J gave up 5 bases; unmatched junction bases: 2. CDR3 sequence (DNA): TGTGCCAGTAGTATAGGGGACTACCACAATGAGCAGTTCTTC. Its translation: CASSIGDYHNEQFF.

The V call is TRBV7-9, the J call TRBJ1-1; TRBD1 might be the D (5 bases). V lost 6 bases and J lost 3, with 11 bases in between. CDR3 size: 13 residues. Germline V gives CDR1 SEHNR, CDR2 FQNEAQ (reference sequence). In nucleotides, the CDR3 is TGTGCCAGCAGTTACAGGACGGACACTGAAGCTTTCTTT. Protein product: CASSYRTDTEAFF.

CDR3 in amino acids: CASSYLGTGEQYF. The CDR3 region has the DNA TGTGCCAGCAGTTACCTCGGGACAGGCGAGCAGTACTTC. The V gene is TRBV6-5, the J gene TRBJ2-7; 8 nucleotides match TRBD1. CDR3 length equals 13 residues. The V segment lost 2 bases and the J segment 6 bases; nucleotides outside the gene matches: 3. Germline V CDR1 and CDR2: MNHEY, SVGAGI.

J is TRBJ1-5 and V is TRBV10-3; D not certain. V was trimmed by 2 bases and J by 4 bases, leaving 6 bases between them. CDR1 and CDR2 from the germline V gene are ENHRY and SYGVKD. The CDR3 sequence is 13 residues long. CDR3 nucleotides: TGTGCCATCAGTGAGGAACTAAATCAGCCCCAGCATTTT. Residues: CAISEELNQPQHF.

This chain links TRBV7-8 with TRBJ1-2, with TRBD1 matching 9 bases. There are 16 residues in the CDR3. Germline CDR1 reads SGHVS; CDR2 reads FQNEAQ. J was trimmed by 7 bases and V by 1 base; bases with no gene match: 10. This CDR3 is CASSLDGQGIRGGYTF. Here the CDR3 DNA reads TGTGCCAGCAGCTTAGACGGACAGGGGATTCGCGGTGGCTACACCTTC.